This passage covers 6 T cell receptor beta chains from one sample sequenced in a study of beta chain features in type 1 diabetes. The entirety of the isolated RNA underwent reverse transcription, so expressed TCRB transcripts were sequenced. Clones were sequenced by immunoSEQ multiplex PCR, and TCRdb holds only the in-frame ones, with some missing. Of around 190,000 clones detected, approximately 13% appear once; the ten largest clones hold 0.62%. The source material was central memory CD4+ T cells from blood. The receptors shown here come from a woman younger than 30 in good health.

The rearrangement uses TRBV7-2 and TRBJ2-7; 8 bases fit TRBD1. Losses at the gene ends were 7 bases for V and 4 bases for J; bases not matched to a gene: 9. Per germline, CDR1 SGHTA and CDR2 FQGNSA. The CDR3 totals 14 residues. The CDR3 nucleotides are TGTGCCAGCAAATTCGGGCAGGGGGCGTACGAGCAGTACTTC. This translates into CASKFGQGAYEQYF. Using reference TRBV7-2 and TRBJ2-7 for the parts outside the CDR3, the full variable domain is GAGVSQSPSNKVTEKGKDVELRCDPISGHTALYWYRQSLGQGLEFLIYFQGNSAPDKSGLPSDRFSAERTGGSVSTLTIQRTQQEDSAVYLCASKFGQGAYEQYFGPGTRLTVT.

A few counts support this clone. CDR3 coding DNA: TGTGCCAGCAGCGACGGGAGCGGCTTTTACAATGAGCAGTTCTTC. Its protein product is CASSDGSGFYNEQFF. The chain uses TRBV6-5 and TRBJ2-1; tentatively, D is TRBD2 (6 bases). Trimming took off 6 bases at V and 4 bases at J, with 16 bases between the two ends. Germline V lookup: CDR1 MNHEY, CDR2 SVGAGI. The CDR3 covers 15 residues.

CDR3 amino acids: CASSQDSRGNEQFF. The CDR3 nucleotides are TGCGCCAGCAGCCAAGACTCTCGGGGCAATGAGCAGTTCTTC. The V gene is TRBV4-3, the J gene TRBJ2-1, with D possibly being TRBD2 (5 bases). V lost 0 bases and J lost 6, with 9 bases in between. Germline CDR1 and CDR2: LGHNA and YSLEER. The CDR3 runs to 14 residues.

The table lists this clone with a few counts. This chain joins TRBV27 and TRBJ1-2; perhaps TRBD1 as D (5 bases). CDR3 size: 13 residues. CDR1 and CDR2 (germline): MNHEY, SMNVEV (reference sequence). V lost 5 bases, J lost 1 base, and 8 bases lay in between. The CDR3 nucleotides are TGTGCCAGCAGTCCCGGGGGTAACTATGGCTACACCTTC. Its translation is CASSPGGNYGYTF.

V is TRBV19 and J is TRBJ1-5, with 8 nucleotides matching TRBD1. The CDR3 contains 14 residues. V lost 3 bases, J lost 5 bases, and 3 bases stayed unmatched. Germline V gene data show CDR1 as LNHDA and CDR2 as SQIVND (reference sequence). CDR3 residues: CASSMTQGDQPQHF. The CDR3 DNA reads as TGTGCCAGTAGTATGACACAGGGGGATCAGCCCCAGCATTTT.

The chain employs TRBV5-1 and TRBJ2-5; 9 positions match TRBD1. The CDR3 is 14 residues long. J gave up 5 bases and V 4 bases, and 6 bases lay outside the gene matches. The germline CDR1 and CDR2 sequences are SGHRS and YFSETQ. This CDR3 reads CASSQDRGGETQYF. In DNA form, the CDR3 reads TGCGCCAGCAGCCAGGACAGGGGAGGGGAGACCCAGTACTTC. Together with reference TRBV5-1 and TRBJ2-5, the CDR3 gives the full variable domain: KAGVTQTPRYLIKTRGQQVTLSCSPISGHRSVSWYQQTPGQGLQFLFEYFSETQRNKGNFPGRFSGRQFSNSRSEMNVSTLELGDSALYLCASSQDRGGETQYFGPGTRLLVL.